Listed below are T cell receptor beta chains from one sample, sequenced in a study of beta chain features in type 1 diabetes. The table came from immunoSEQ multiplex PCR; TCRdb's copy has only in-frame clones and leaves some out. The table shows fewer than 400,000 clones, with approximately 8.2% occurring only once. Sequenced: central memory CD4+ T cells from blood. Source of these receptors: a woman aged 18-29 years in good health. Both conserved end residues are part of each CDR3. Each record gives: clone size, CDR3 length, V gene, CDR3 protein. Not every row has a clone size; where given, it reads once, few, many or a size class.

clone size: few; CDR3 length: 14; V gene: TRBV29-1; CDR3 protein: CSVETSTSYNEQFF
clone size: few; CDR3 length: 15; V gene: TRBV18; CDR3 protein: CASSRDSLPRNEQFF
clone size: few; CDR3 length: 10; V gene: TRBV29-1; CDR3 protein: CSVVDREEHF
clone size: .; CDR3 length: 16; V gene: TRBV2; CDR3 protein: CASSELLAGGNNEQFF
clone size: .; CDR3 length: 13; V gene: TRBV7-8; CDR3 protein: CASSFTRADTQYF
clone size: few; CDR3 length: 12; V gene: TRBV5-6; CDR3 protein: CASSLEQNGYTF
clone size: few; CDR3 length: 14; V gene: TRBV2; CDR3 protein: CASSVAGGPKNQYF
clone size: .; CDR3 length: 14; V gene: TRBV7-3; CDR3 protein: CASSLSGRASEQYF
clone size: .; CDR3 length: 12; V gene: TRBV10-3; CDR3 protein: CASSSPGETQYF
clone size: many; CDR3 length: 18; V gene: TRBV4-3; CDR3 protein: CASSQDFALAGAPHTQYF
clone size: .; CDR3 length: 14; V gene: TRBV28; CDR3 protein: CASTRTSGTYEQYF
clone size: .; CDR3 length: 14; V gene: TRBV6-5; CDR3 protein: CASIESGPGTEAFF
clone size: few; CDR3 length: 15; V gene: TRBV6-5; CDR3 protein: CASRERGQGTDTQYF
clone size: many; CDR3 length: 16; V gene: TRBV7-3; CDR3 protein: CASSPTGLAGANVLTF
clone size: .; CDR3 length: 14; V gene: TRBV7-2; CDR3 protein: CASSFDPGGYEQYF
clone size: .; CDR3 length: 16; V gene: TRBV4-2; CDR3 protein: CASSQGGGKLNTEAFF
clone size: .; CDR3 length: 16; V gene: TRBV5-4; CDR3 protein: CASSFRQARWGTEAFF
clone size: few; CDR3 length: 16; V gene: TRBV4-3; CDR3 protein: CASSQEERGRADTQYF
clone size: .; CDR3 length: 12; V gene: TRBV7-9; CDR3 protein: CASSLLAYEQFF
clone size: few; CDR3 length: 12; V gene: TRBV9; CDR3 protein: CASSGLEETQYF
clone size: .; CDR3 length: 13; V gene: TRBV5-4; CDR3 protein: CASSLEPSGEQYF
clone size: few; CDR3 length: 14; V gene: TRBV7-2; CDR3 protein: CASSLGQASYEQYF
clone size: few; CDR3 length: 12; V gene: TRBV29-1; CDR3 protein: CSVEMGSHEQFF
clone size: few; CDR3 length: 12; V gene: TRBV5-8; CDR3 protein: CASSLTGNGYTF
clone size: .; CDR3 length: 16; V gene: TRBV2; CDR3 protein: CASSGVLREGIDEQYF
clone size: .; CDR3 length: 15; V gene: TRBV9; CDR3 protein: CASSAGGGVNQPQHF
clone size: few; CDR3 length: 14; V gene: TRBV5-1; CDR3 protein: CASTRTSGQETQYF
clone size: many; CDR3 length: 13; V gene: TRBV7-9; CDR3 protein: CAGSRTGADEQYF
clone size: .; CDR3 length: 14; V gene: TRBV2; CDR3 protein: CASSEGLAGGELFF
clone size: few; CDR3 length: 16; V gene: TRBV18; CDR3 protein: CASSPVQLNSNQPQHF
clone size: few; CDR3 length: 14; V gene: TRBV14; CDR3 protein: CASSPRTFGTEAFF
clone size: .; CDR3 length: 15; V gene: TRBV9; CDR3 protein: CASSPRVSGRNEQFF
clone size: .; CDR3 length: 14; V gene: TRBV7-2; CDR3 protein: CASSWGSTNSPLHF
clone size: .; CDR3 length: 13; V gene: TRBV28; CDR3 protein: CASSLGTSYEQYF
clone size: .; CDR3 length: 14; V gene: TRBV5-1; CDR3 protein: CASSSGLHQETQYF
clone size: few; CDR3 length: 16; V gene: TRBV9; CDR3 protein: CASSVDSGRAHNEQFF
clone size: .; CDR3 length: 13; V gene: TRBV28; CDR3 protein: CASTRQGNTEAFF
clone size: few; CDR3 length: 15; V gene: TRBV7-2; CDR3 protein: CASSLDGTSNNEQFF
clone size: .; CDR3 length: 16; V gene: TRBV7-6; CDR3 protein: CASSKRTAFGGNEQFF
clone size: few; CDR3 length: 14; V gene: TRBV5-1; CDR3 protein: CASSLEGGTETQYF
clone size: .; CDR3 length: 17; V gene: TRBV7-9; CDR3 protein: CASSPTGTGGFQETQYF
clone size: few; CDR3 length: 12; V gene: TRBV15; CDR3 protein: CATSRDGGEQFF
clone size: .; CDR3 length: 12; V gene: TRBV5-1; CDR3 protein: CASSGSTDTQYF
clone size: .; CDR3 length: 14; V gene: TRBV6-5; CDR3 protein: CASSVQGVGNTIYF
clone size: few; CDR3 length: 16; V gene: TRBV5-1; CDR3 protein: CASSFTPQGSKNIQYF
clone size: many; CDR3 length: 18; V gene: TRBV19; CDR3 protein: CASSMGLAGANSYNEQFF
clone size: .; CDR3 length: 13; V gene: TRBV4-2; CDR3 protein: CASSQSDTQPQHF
clone size: .; CDR3 length: 15; V gene: TRBV5-6; CDR3 protein: CASSAWGRGGEKLFF
clone size: few; CDR3 length: 15; V gene: TRBV9; CDR3 protein: CASSVGLAGEHEQYF
clone size: few; CDR3 length: 15; V gene: TRBV7-2; CDR3 protein: CASSFVVSGGETQYF
clone size: few; CDR3 length: 15; V gene: TRBV7-2; CDR3 protein: CASSGAGGFRGEQFF
clone size: .; CDR3 length: 14; V gene: TRBV10-3; CDR3 protein: CAISGDSYQETQYF